This record looks at one T cell receptor beta chain sequence and its context. These data are taken from a study of blood T cell repertoires in COVID-19. This table comes from immunoSEQ multiplex PCR, and its TCRdb copy is limited to in-frame clones, with some not included. The table records 90,000 to 140,000 clones, 65% to 90% of them present only once. The V gene's germline CDR1 is SGHRS and CDR2 YFSETQ. The CDR3 contains 16 residues. The trim removed 0 bases at V and 5 bases at J, leaving 7 bases unmatched. The sequencing sample was made of peripheral blood. The V and J genes are TRBV5-1 and TRBJ2-1; TRBD2 agrees at 8 bases. The sequence came from a man aged 45-65 years with acute or convalescent COVID-19. The CDR3 DNA reads as TGCGCCAGCAGCTTGGCCCCAGCGGGGGCGGACAATGAGCAGTTCTTC. Its translation: CASSLAPAGADNEQFF.